These 19 T cell receptor beta chains share one sample of origin, sequenced in a study of spatial heterogeneity in lung cancer. TCRdb re-called the 5' RACE reads with MiXCR, one entry per CDR3 protein. The sample includes 90,000 to 95,000 distinct CDR3 sequences, 12% of them seen just once. Time point of the sample: sample taken at primary tumor resection. Frozen PBMC, nontumor lung or tumor provided whole RNA, which was sequenced unsorted. Here the sequenced sample was PBMCs, taken at surgery. The receptors were sampled from a male donor with early-stage non-small cell lung cancer.

At least ten counts were recorded for this clonotype. The chain employs TRBV5-1 and TRBJ2-5; D could derive from TRBD1 or TRBD2 (5 bases each). The CDR3 has 14 amino acids. From germline, CDR1 is SGHRS and CDR2 YFSETQ. Trimming took off 4 bases at V and 0 bases at J, with 10 bases between the two ends. In DNA, the CDR3 is TGCGCCAGCAGCGCCGGGACGGACCAAGAGACCCAGTACTTC. This gives the protein CASSAGTDQETQYF.

This clonotype appeared a few times. In DNA form, the CDR3 reads TGTGCCAGCAGTTTCCAATTTGGGGAGGACACGCAGTATTTT. It specifies CASSFQFGEDTQYF. The genes are TRBV27 and TRBJ2-3; tentatively, D is TRBD2 (6 bases). V lost 3 bases and J 9 bases, leaving 16 bases between the germline ends. The germline CDR1 and CDR2 sequences are MNHEY and SMNVEV (reference sequence). This CDR3 contains 14 residues.

The table lists this clonotype with many counts. The genes are TRBV4-1 and TRBJ2-5; 9 bases agree with TRBD1. V was clipped by 4 bases and J by 5 bases; unmatched bases: 8. Per the germline V gene, CDR1 is MGHRA and CDR2 is YSYEKL. CDR3 length equals 15 residues. The CDR3 reads CASSLGQGGIETQYF. CDR3 sequence (DNA): TGCGCCAGCAGCCTGGGACAGGGTGGAATCGAGACCCAGTACTTC.

The genes are TRBV6-4 and TRBJ2-7; 7 bases fit TRBD2. Germline CDR1 is MRHNA and CDR2 is SNTAGT. CDR3 size: 14 residues. The V gene end was trimmed by 1 base and the J gene end by 3 bases; junction bases not matched to a gene: 3. The DNA for the CDR3 is TGTGCCAGCAGTGACTTTAAGCGGGGCTACGAGCAGTACTTC. Protein: CASSDFKRGYEQYF.

The genes are TRBV7-2 and TRBJ2-3; 10 bases map to TRBD1. The CDR3 runs 17 residues. Germline-derived CDR1 and CDR2 are SGHTA and FQGNSA. The trim removed 5 bases at V and 5 bases at J, leaving 13 bases unmatched. The CDR3, as DNA: TGTGCCAGCAGCCTCCTCGCCGGGACAGGGGTCGGAGATACGCAGTATTTT. This gives the protein CASSLLAGTGVGDTQYF.

The chain carries TRBV19 and TRBJ2-7, with 7 positions matching TRBD2. After removal of 4 bases from V and 3 bases from J, the junction contained 6 bases not matched to a gene. Germline values: CDR1 LNHDA, CDR2 SQIVND (reference sequence). The CDR3 is 14 amino acids. The CDR3 is CASSTLGTNYEQYF. Written as DNA, the CDR3 is TGTGCCAGTAGTACCCTCGGGACTAACTACGAGCAGTACTTC.

This sequence joins TRBV20-1 and TRBJ1-5, with D possibly TRBD1 on 6 matching bases. CDR3 length equals 14 residues. V dropped 3 bases and J dropped 2 bases, with 11 bases sitting between them. The germline V gene has CDR1 DFQATT and CDR2 SNEGSKA (reference sequence). CDR3 sequence (DNA): TGCAGTGCTAGGTCAGGGGTAGGCAATCAGCCCCAGCATTTT. Protein: CSARSGVGNQPQHF.

This clonotype was seen many times. The chain recombines TRBV6-2 or TRBV6-3 with TRBJ2-2; weak D call: TRBD1 (6 bases). CDR1 and CDR2 (germline): MNHEY, SVGEGT. CDR3 length equals 16 residues. The V end lost 5 bases, the J end lost 0 bases, and 13 bases lay between the germline ends. The CDR3 DNA sequence: TGTGCCAGCAGTCGACAGGCCTCGGCGAACACCGGGGAGCTGTTTTTT. This sequence encodes CASSRQASANTGELFF.

The sample holds many counts of this clonotype. The chain carries TRBV7-9 and TRBJ2-5; 12 bases are a match to TRBD1. The CDR3 covers 14 residues. Germline CDR1 is SEHNR and CDR2 is FQNEAQ (reference sequence). J lost 5 bases, V lost 5 bases, and 3 bases had no gene match. The CDR3 sequence is CASSRDRGQETQYF. In DNA, the CDR3 is TGTGCCAGCAGCCGGGACAGGGGGCAGGAGACCCAGTACTTC.

The chain uses TRBV6-5 and TRBJ2-3; 14 nucleotides align to TRBD2. After removal of 6 bases from V and 5 bases from J, the junction contained 7 bases not matched to a gene. From germline, CDR1 is MNHEY and CDR2 SVGAGI. The CDR3 sequence is 16 residues long. CDR3 protein: CASSRLAGGTKDTQYF. The CDR3, as DNA: TGTGCCAGCAGCAGACTAGCGGGGGGGACCAAAGATACGCAGTATTTT.

This clonotype occurred a few times. The gene calls are TRBV10-3 and TRBJ1-5; a possible D gene is TRBD1 (5 bases). The CDR3 has 13 residues. V was pared by 11 bases and J by 6 bases, with 17 bases between. Germline assignment: CDR1 ENHRY and CDR2 SYGVKD. CDR3 nucleotide sequence: TGTGCCGCTCAGGACACTGTCGTTCAGCCCCAGCATTTT. As protein: CAAQDTVVQPQHF.

This clonotype was counted between two and nine times. This chain links TRBV27 with TRBJ2-7; D tentatively reads TRBD1 or TRBD2 (5 bases each). V was shortened by 3 bases and J by 3 bases, with 12 bases between the two germline ends. This CDR3 region has 14 residues. CDR1 MNHEY and CDR2 SMNVEV come from the germline V gene (reference sequence). This chain's CDR3 is CASSFKGTGYEQYF. The CDR3 bases are TGTGCCAGCAGTTTCAAAGGGACGGGCTACGAGCAGTACTTC.

This clonotype has only a few counts. The chain is built from TRBV7-2 and TRBJ1-2; 7 nucleotides match TRBD1. Per the germline V gene, CDR1 is SGHTA and CDR2 is FQGNSA. The V gene end was trimmed by 5 bases and the J gene end by 2 bases; junction bases not matched to a gene: 5. This CDR3 is built from 14 residues. CDR3 residues: CASSPQTGNYGYTF. The CDR3 DNA is TGTGCCAGCAGCCCCCAGACAGGGAACTATGGCTACACCTTC. The full variable domain, in which reference TRBV7-2 and TRBJ1-2 provide the parts outside the CDR3, is GAGVSQSPSNKVTEKGKDVELRCDPISGHTALYWYRQSLGQGLEFLIYFQGNSAPDKSGLPSDRFSAERTGGSVSTLTIQRTQQEDSAVYLCASSPQTGNYGYTFGSGTRLTVV.

This clonotype has ten or more counts. The chain recombines TRBV7-9 with TRBJ2-2, with a weak D call TRBD1 (6 bases). The CDR3 sequence is 12 residues long. From germline, CDR1 is SEHNR and CDR2 FQNEAQ (reference sequence). V gave up 5 bases and J gave up 6 bases, with 7 bases separating them. DNA for the CDR3: TGTGCCAGCAGCACAGGGTCCGGGGAGCTGTTTTTT. Translated, it gives CASSTGSGELFF.

J is TRBJ2-2 and V is TRBV20-1; 8 nucleotides line up with TRBD2. Germline CDR1 and CDR2: DFQATT and SNEGSKA (reference sequence). CDR3 length equals 14 residues. Trimming took 3 bases from V and 2 from J; bases not matched to a gene: 2. The CDR3: CSARLAGNTGELFF. The CDR3 bases are TGCAGTGCTAGGCTAGCGGGCAACACCGGGGAGCTGTTTTTT.

This clonotype turned up a few times. The chain recombines TRBV7-3 with TRBJ2-7, with D possibly TRBD2 on 6 matching bases. This CDR3 has 15 amino acids. Per the germline V gene, CDR1 is SGHTA and CDR2 is FQGTGA. V was trimmed by 5 bases and J by 1 base, leaving 15 bases between them. The CDR3 region is CASSQGGTGSYEQYF. DNA for the CDR3: TGTGCCAGCAGCCAAGGCGGGACTGGATCCTACGAGCAGTACTTC.

In this sample, this clonotype turned up many times. The chain employs TRBV28 and TRBJ2-5; 9 positions agree with TRBD1. The CDR3 totals 15 residues. V shed 6 bases, J shed 2 bases, and the junction held 7 bases outside the gene matches. The germline CDR1 and CDR2 sequences are MDHEN and SYDVKM. The CDR3 spells CASRTDRGIQETQYF. CDR3 coding DNA: TGTGCCAGCAGGACAGACAGGGGGATACAAGAGACCCAGTACTTC.

This clonotype was seen repeatedly, ten times or more. The chain is built from TRBV29-1 and TRBJ2-1; D call uncertain. Deletions cut 1 base from V and 0 bases from J, with 7 bases between. This CDR3 contains 14 residues. CDR1 is SQVTM and CDR2 is ANQGSEA in the germline V gene. The CDR3 DNA reads TGCAGCGTTGAAGGGAAACCCTCCTACAATGAGCAGTTCTTC. Its protein product is CSVEGKPSYNEQFF.

The chain combines TRBV6-2 or TRBV6-3 with TRBJ1-5; 10 nucleotides agree with TRBD1. The CDR3 runs to 14 residues. Germline lookup yields CDR1 MNHEY and CDR2 SVGEGT. Trimming removed 7 bases from V and 4 bases from J; junction bases left unmatched: 4. CDR3 sequence: CASTPGQGNQPQHF. DNA of the CDR3: TGTGCCAGCACGCCGGGACAGGGGAATCAGCCCCAGCATTTT.